This T cell receptor (beta chain) was obtained from a study of breast tumors, draining lymph nodes, adjacent tissues (dated by TCRdb to 2016 to 2017). The study in broad terms: TCR beta repertoires were compared across tumor, adjacent nontumor tissue and axillary lymph nodes obtained from breast cancer patients. In human breast cancer, the study set out to assess how tumor, surrounding tissue and draining lymph node repertoires relate to one another and whether T cells might be exchanged between them.

Lymph node samples came from the axillary draining lymph nodes of breast cancer patients. Points the paper makes about the study in general: The data were judged consistent with most tumor T cells deriving from the lymph node and then expanding within tumor tissue. Rather than being directly demonstrated, the conclusion that tumor T cells originate in lymph nodes was presented as consistent with a hypothesis. Tumor T-cell repertoires showed less diversity than lymph node repertoires and more diversity than nontumor tissue repertoires, and tumor T-cell repertoires showed preferential V and J gene usage. Tumor and nontumor tissue repertoires were found to be significantly more similar in luminal-like than in basal-like breast cancer.

V lost 4 bases and J lost 3 bases, and the count of bases not matched to a germline gene is 3. CDR1 and CDR2 are drawn from the germline V gene: MGHDK, SYGVNS. From the cysteine through the phenylalanine, the CDR3 covers 13 amino acids. This entry keeps only the CDR3 DNA: 39 bases, framed from base 1. TCRdb lists the instrument as Illumina HiSeq 2000. TCR beta chain libraries were generated by multiplex PCR amplification. High-throughput sequencing was used to analyze the amplified TCR beta chain products. TCRdb applied fastp at Q25 and MiXCR to the public reads, then kept only in-frame beta chains. Rows with a matching CDR3 protein are joined into one entry that keeps the most common DNA and genes. This sample is represented by approximately 190,000 distinct CDR3 sequences; roughly 31% of them were singletons. The top ten clonotypes cover roughly 4.3% of the sample. In its sample, this clonotype was seen many times. No antigen is known for it. Base qualities were left out, and no much larger clone turns up one base away.

The sample was axillary lymph node tissue. The V and J segments used are TRBV25-1 and TRBJ2-7, and TRBD2 matches 7 of the central bases. The TCR comes from a female donor with breast cancer. Some clones in this sample may be carry-over from other donors' samples. The CDR3 amino acid sequence is: CASSGAGYYEQYF. The DNA reads as follows: TGTGCCAGCAGTGGAGCGGGGTACTACGAGCAGTACTTC.